This TCR beta chain comes out of a study of blood T cell repertoires in COVID-19 (dated by TCRdb to about 2020). For context, the study as a whole: The collaborator samples originated in the United States, Italy and Spain and spanned the acute and convalescent phases of COVID-19. The material from the prospective study consisted of cDNA or gDNA derived from T cells, B-cell-depleted T cells, or PBMCs. The dataset comprised deeply sampled blood TCRbeta repertoires from subjects exposed to, actively infected with, or recovered from COVID-19. The repertoires were made available in a free public database intended to serve as a resource for research on the immune response to SARS-CoV-2. Samples were obtained from the ongoing ImmuneRACE study (first 160 participants) and from some 1,200 subjects provided by 6 global collaborators. A de-identified subject ID, COVID-19 status, age in years and sex were almost always included in the sample metadata. Where HLA class I and class II types were available, the types were taken from metadata supplied by the sample provider, not from assay-based typing. Study-wide findings and limitations: The quantity of clinical and demographic metadata differed by source and by participant and was supplied without curation.

Comment on this clone: It lacks a known antigen. Base quality data are lacking; no much larger clone is found one base away.

At the junction V is shortened by 6 bases and J by 3 bases, with 12 bases in between. The germline V gene sets CDR1 to SGHRS and CDR2 to YFSETQ. The CDR3 holds 13 amino acids from the cysteine to the phenylalanine. The entry retains the CDR3 DNA only, 39 bases that are in frame from base 1. Collaborating institutions collected whole blood in K2EDTA tubes following their own protocols. For TCRbeta analysis, collaborator samples were shipped as frozen whole blood, as isolated PBMCs, or as DNA extracted from either sample type. The immunoSEQ Assay, a bias-controlled multiplex PCR, was used to amplify TCRbeta CDR3 regions from genomic DNA. On the authors' methods: Nucleated cell counts per sample were estimated from amplification of reference gene primers within the assay. To quantify the absolute abundance of each unique TCRbeta CDR3 rearrangement, sequence reads were collapsed and filtered. For each sample, productive Simpson clonality was calculated as the square root of Simpson's diversity index over productive rearrangements. The source is immuneACCESS, and TCRdb retained only in-frame sequences with V and J called. Part of the clones is not carried over; for the studies checked, unresolved V genes explain less than half of this, and the remainder is unexplained. The V and J calls and the clone size are those of that table, but D and trimming were determined from the DNA. The sample table records roughly 200,000 clones; 60% to 85% of these occur just once. The ten largest clones represent 5.5% of the sample.

This receptor was obtained from a woman aged 65 to 85 with acute or convalescent COVID-19. This sequence uses TRBV5-1 and TRBJ1-1; no D gene call is confident. The sequenced sample was peripheral blood. The CDR3 loop reads CASTKGGDTEAFF. Read as DNA, the sequence is TGCGCCAGCACTAAGGGCGGGGACACTGAAGCTTTCTTT. The CDR3 plus the reference TRBV5-1 and TRBJ1-1 genes for the other parts give the full variable domain: KAGVTQTPRYLIKTRGQQVTLSCSPISGHRSVSWYQQTPGQGLQFLFEYFSETQRNKGNFPGRFSGRQFSNSRSEMNVSTLELGDSALYLCASTKGGDTEAFFGQGTRLTVV.